The 8 T cell receptor beta chains reported below all come from one sample, sequenced in a study of cytomegalovirus exposure and HLA in healthy donors (dated by TCRdb to 2015 to 2018). The library was made by the immunoSEQ multiplex PCR assay. For the multiplex PCR, a mixture combining 60 forward primers for TCR Vbeta segments and 13 reverse primers for TCR Jbeta segments was used. Entries here come from immuneACCESS through TCRdb and include only in-frame sequences with V and J called. Some clones fail to appear in such tables; in the studies checked, an unresolved V gene covers under half of the shortfall, and the cause of the remainder is unknown. This sample is represented by some 180,000 clones; over 65% of them were singletons. The leading ten clones occupy around 3.4% of the sample. The material sequenced was PBMCs. Source of these receptors: a woman aged 55-75 years in good health and CMV-seropositive.

The rearrangement links TRBV7-9 to TRBJ1-5; no firm D call. Trimming took off 2 bases at V and 5 bases at J, with 7 bases between the two ends. CDR1 and CDR2 from the germline V gene are SEHNR and FQNEAQ (reference sequence). The CDR3 has 13 amino acids. This chain's CDR3 is CASSLMEDQPQHF. The CDR3 DNA reads TGTGCCAGCAGCTTAATGGAGGATCAGCCCCAGCATTTT.

The chain carries TRBV29-1 and TRBJ2-3; 15 positions match TRBD2. Germline CDR1 SQVTM, CDR2 ANQGSEA. The V and J ends lost 7 bases and 4 bases, in that order; junction bases with no gene match: 3. This CDR3 contains 14 residues. The CDR3 sequence: CSAGLAGGPDTQYF. CDR3 nucleotide sequence: TGCAGCGCAGGACTAGCGGGAGGGCCAGATACGCAGTATTTT.

The rearrangement links TRBV2 to TRBJ1-2; TRBD1 agrees at 7 bases. The CDR3 spans 14 residues. Trimming cost V 5 bases and J 7 bases; bases outside gene matches: 10. Germline V gene lookup returns CDR1 SNHLY and CDR2 FYNNEI. CDR3 nucleotides: TGTGCCAGCAGTTACACCGGGACAGTGGGTGGCTACACCTTC. Protein sequence: CASSYTGTVGGYTF.

This chain links TRBV28 with TRBJ1-2; the match to TRBD1 covers 8 bases. The germline CDR1 and CDR2 sequences are MDHEN and SYDVKM. V gave up 5 bases and J gave up 0 bases; unmatched junction bases: 5. The CDR3 sequence is 15 residues long. CDR3 loop: CASSRTGLANYGYTF. The CDR3 region has the DNA TGTGCCAGCAGTAGGACAGGGCTAGCTAACTATGGCTACACCTTC.

This clone showed up just a few times. The rearrangement joins TRBV4-2 to TRBJ2-5; 10 nucleotides match TRBD2. The CDR3 has 17 residues. J lost 7 bases, V lost 1 base, and 12 bases had no gene match. Germline assignment: CDR1 LGHNA and CDR2 YNFKEQ. CDR3 bases: TGTGCCAGCAGCCAAGGTCCGCGGCTAGCGGGAGAGGGGACCCAGTACTTC. Translation: CASSQGPRLAGEGTQYF.

The CDR3 protein is CASRSPGGGNTIYF. Written as DNA, the CDR3 is TGTGCCAGCAGGTCCCCGGGGGGCGGAAACACCATATATTTT. This chain joins TRBV6-6 and TRBJ1-3, with D tentatively TRBD1 (6 bases). The CDR3 is 14 residues long. V dropped 6 bases and J dropped 4 bases, with 13 bases sitting between them. CDR1 is MNHNY and CDR2 is SVGAGI in the germline V gene (reference sequence).

This sequence joins TRBV2 and TRBJ2-1; no clear D gene. Germline V gene sequence: CDR1 SNHLY, CDR2 FYNNEI. This CDR3 spans 14 amino acids. The ends were cut back, 4 bases at V and 6 bases at J, with 13 bases in the middle. The DNA of the CDR3 is TGTGCCAGCAGTGTTTCGGCGGTGCCCAATGAGCAGTTCTTC. Protein product: CASSVSAVPNEQFF.

This chain joins TRBV7-9 and TRBJ1-4; TRBD1 matches at 7 bases. Looked up from germline, CDR1 is SEHNR and CDR2 is FQNEAQ (reference sequence). The CDR3 length is 15 residues. J gave up 7 bases and V 5 bases, and 10 bases lay outside the gene matches. The CDR3 nucleotides read TGTGCCAGCAGCCCGGGACAGAACGTTTTTGAAAAACTGTTTTTT. It is translated as CASSPGQNVFEKLFF.